This T cell receptor (beta chain) was obtained from a study of post-analysis software for immune sequencing data. Study information: Disease trajectories encompassed relapsing-remitting, secondary progressive and progressive-relapsing multiple sclerosis. Study-level findings and limits: Those with multiple sclerosis, the patient group, showed significantly lower normalized Chao1 diversity than controls. Those samples that were prepared in the same batch co-clustered strongly by F measure. Roughly 5 TRBV segments (TRBV5-6, TRBV5-1 and TRBV20-1 among them) occurred more frequently in patients than in controls.

The CDR3 length is 15 residues. V was clipped by 5 bases and J by 2 bases; unmatched bases: 7. This clonotype was seen only a few times. What it recognizes is unknown. TCR beta libraries were prepared from cDNA with unique molecular identifiers. TCRdb redid the calling of the PCR reads with MiXCR, one entry per CDR3 protein. The sample holds some 500,000 distinct CDR3 sequences, 40% to 55% seen once. This receptor was taken from a girl aged 10 to 17 with multiple sclerosis. This chain joins TRBV12-3 or TRBV12-4 and TRBJ2-7; 9 bases line up with TRBD2. Sequencing was done on a sample of blood. The CDR3 region is CASSGDGGRAYEQYF. Here the CDR3 DNA reads TGTGCCAGCAGTGGGGACGGCGGGAGGGCCTACGAGCAGTACTTC.